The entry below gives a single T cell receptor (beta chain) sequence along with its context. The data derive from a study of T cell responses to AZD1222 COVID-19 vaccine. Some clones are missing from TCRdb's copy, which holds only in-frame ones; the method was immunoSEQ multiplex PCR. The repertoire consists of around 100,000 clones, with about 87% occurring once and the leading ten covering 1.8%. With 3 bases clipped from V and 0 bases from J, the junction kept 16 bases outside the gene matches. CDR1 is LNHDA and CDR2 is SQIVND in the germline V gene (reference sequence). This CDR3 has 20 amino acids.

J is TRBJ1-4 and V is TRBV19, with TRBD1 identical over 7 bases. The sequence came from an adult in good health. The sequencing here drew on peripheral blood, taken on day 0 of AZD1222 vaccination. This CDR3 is CASSIGGTALDFATNEKLFF. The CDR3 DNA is TGTGCCAGTAGTATCGGGGGGACAGCCTTAGACTTCGCAACTAATGAAAAACTGTTTTTT.